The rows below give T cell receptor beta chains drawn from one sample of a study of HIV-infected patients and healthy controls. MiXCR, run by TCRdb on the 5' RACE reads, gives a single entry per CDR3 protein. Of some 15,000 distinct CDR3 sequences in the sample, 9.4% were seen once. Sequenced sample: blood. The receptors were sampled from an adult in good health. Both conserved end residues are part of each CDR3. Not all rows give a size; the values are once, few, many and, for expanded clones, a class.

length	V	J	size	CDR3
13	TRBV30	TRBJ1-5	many	CACTRTGDQPQHF
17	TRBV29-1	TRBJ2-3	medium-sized	CSVVLAGVGLSTDTQYF
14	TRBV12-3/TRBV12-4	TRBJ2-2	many	CASSLGQGAGELFF
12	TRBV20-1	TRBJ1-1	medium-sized	CSARDRHYEAFF
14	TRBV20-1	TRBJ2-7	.	CSATEGVYSYEQYF
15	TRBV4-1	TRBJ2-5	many	CASSQDLGRGETQYF
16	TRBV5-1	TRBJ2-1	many	CASSLSTSGSYNEQFF
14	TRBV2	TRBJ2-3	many	CASSESRTLDTQYF
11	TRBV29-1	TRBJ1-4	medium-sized	CSVELGEKLFF
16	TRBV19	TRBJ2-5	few	CASSIGSLGREETQYF
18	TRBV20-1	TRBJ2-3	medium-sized	CSARGLGGGYRETDTQYF
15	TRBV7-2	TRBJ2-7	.	CASSRLALGLAEQYF
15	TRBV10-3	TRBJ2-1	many	CAISESSSSYNEQFF
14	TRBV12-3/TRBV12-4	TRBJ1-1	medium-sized	CASSLGHLNTEAFF
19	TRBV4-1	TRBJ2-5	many	CASSQAPPLAGGVQETQYF
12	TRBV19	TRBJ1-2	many	CATEDSRFGYTF
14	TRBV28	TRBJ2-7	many	CASTRDRGLYEQYF
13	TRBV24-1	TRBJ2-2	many	CATRRPGDGELFF
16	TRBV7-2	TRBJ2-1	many	CASSLHRTDPYNEQFF
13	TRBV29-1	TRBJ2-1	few	CSGKEGYYNEQFF
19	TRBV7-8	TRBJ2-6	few	CASSLRGATVHSGANVLTF
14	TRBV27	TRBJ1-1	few	CASSSTGGYTEAFF
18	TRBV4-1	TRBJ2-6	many	CASSPRTGPPSGANVLTF
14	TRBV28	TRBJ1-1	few	CASSSLNRGPEAFF
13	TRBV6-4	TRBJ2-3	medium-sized	CASSDGSTDTQYF
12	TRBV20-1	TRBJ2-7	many	CSARDRDYEQYF
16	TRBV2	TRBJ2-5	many	CATKAPKEGGMETQYF
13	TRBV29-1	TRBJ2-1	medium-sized	CSGGQGSYNEQFF
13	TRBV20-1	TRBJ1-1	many	CSARGRGGTEAFF
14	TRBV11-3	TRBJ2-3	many	CASSFLASEDTQYF
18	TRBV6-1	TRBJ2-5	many	CASTQGLAGGRLQETQYF
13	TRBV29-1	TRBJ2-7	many	CSAQAGVYSEQYF
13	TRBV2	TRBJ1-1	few	CASSEDKNTEAFF
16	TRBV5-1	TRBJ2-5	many	CASSTSWGQLQETQYF
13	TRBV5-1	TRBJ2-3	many	CASSLREGETQYF
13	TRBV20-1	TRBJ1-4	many	CSALGTTNEKLFF
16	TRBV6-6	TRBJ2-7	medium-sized	CASRGVPAMGSYEQYF
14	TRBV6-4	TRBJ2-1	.	CASSVLAGAPEQFF
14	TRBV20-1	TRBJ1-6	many	CSASIPRGNSPLHF
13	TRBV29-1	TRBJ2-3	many	CSVAGPSTDTQYF
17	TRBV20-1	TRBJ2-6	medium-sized	CSARGWGRLSGANVLTF
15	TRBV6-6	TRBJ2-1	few	CASSPLAGGPNEQFF
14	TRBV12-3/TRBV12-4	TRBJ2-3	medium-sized	CASSWGGSTDTQYF
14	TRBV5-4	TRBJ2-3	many	CASSLELAEDTQYF
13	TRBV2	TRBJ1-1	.	CASEGRPNTEAFF